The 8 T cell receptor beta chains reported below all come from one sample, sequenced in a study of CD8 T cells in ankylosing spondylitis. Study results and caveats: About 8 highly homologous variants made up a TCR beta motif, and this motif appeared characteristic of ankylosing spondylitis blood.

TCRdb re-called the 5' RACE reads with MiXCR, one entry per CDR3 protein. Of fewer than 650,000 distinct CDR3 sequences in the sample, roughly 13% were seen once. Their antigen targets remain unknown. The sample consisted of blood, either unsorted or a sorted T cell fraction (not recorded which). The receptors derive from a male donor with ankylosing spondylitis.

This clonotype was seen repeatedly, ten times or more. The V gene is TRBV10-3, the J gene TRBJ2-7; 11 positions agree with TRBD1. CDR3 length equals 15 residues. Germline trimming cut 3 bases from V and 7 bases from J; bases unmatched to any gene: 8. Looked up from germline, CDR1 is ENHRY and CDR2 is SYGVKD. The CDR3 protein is CAISEGTGGGMEQYF. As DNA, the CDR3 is TGTGCCATCAGTGAAGGGACAGGGGGAGGCATGGAGCAGTACTTC.

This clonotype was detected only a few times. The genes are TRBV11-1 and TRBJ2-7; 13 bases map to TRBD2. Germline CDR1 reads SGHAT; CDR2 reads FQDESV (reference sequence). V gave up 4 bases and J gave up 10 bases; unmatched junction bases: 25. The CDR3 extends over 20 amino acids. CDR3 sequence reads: CASSSNTGLAGPGNQRRQYF. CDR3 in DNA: TGTGCCAGCAGCTCGAATACGGGACTAGCGGGACCAGGGAACCAGAGGAGACAGTACTTC.

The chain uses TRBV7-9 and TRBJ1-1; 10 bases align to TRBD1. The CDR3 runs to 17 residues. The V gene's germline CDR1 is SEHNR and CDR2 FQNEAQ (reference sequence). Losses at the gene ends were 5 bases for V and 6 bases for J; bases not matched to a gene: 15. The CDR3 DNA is TGTGCCAGCAGCCTAAAGGGGACAGGGGATATCAGAGCTGAAGCTTTCTTT. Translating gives CASSLKGTGDIRAEAFF.

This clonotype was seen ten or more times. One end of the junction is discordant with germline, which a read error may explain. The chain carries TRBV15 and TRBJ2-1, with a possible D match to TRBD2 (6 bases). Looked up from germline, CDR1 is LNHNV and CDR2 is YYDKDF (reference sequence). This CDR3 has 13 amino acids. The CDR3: CATSRLGLPLRVF. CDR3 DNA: TGTGCCACCAGCAGGCTGGGACTTCCTCTACGCGTCTTC.

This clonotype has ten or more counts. CDR3 loop: CASSQGIPAGVGVNEQFF. The CDR3 DNA reads as TGTGCCAGCAGCCAAGGAATTCCCGCGGGAGTTGGGGTCAATGAGCAGTTCTTC. This sequence joins TRBV3-1 and TRBJ2-1, with 7 bases that match TRBD2. CDR3 length: 18 amino acids. Trimming cost V 1 base and J 6 bases; bases outside gene matches: 15. Germline V gene data show CDR1 as LGHDT and CDR2 as YNNKEL (reference sequence).

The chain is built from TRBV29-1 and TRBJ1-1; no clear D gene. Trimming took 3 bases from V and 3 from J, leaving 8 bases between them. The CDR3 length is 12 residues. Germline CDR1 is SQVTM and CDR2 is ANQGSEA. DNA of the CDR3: TGCAGCGTTGACCGCCAGGACACTGAAGCTTTCTTT. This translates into CSVDRQDTEAFF.

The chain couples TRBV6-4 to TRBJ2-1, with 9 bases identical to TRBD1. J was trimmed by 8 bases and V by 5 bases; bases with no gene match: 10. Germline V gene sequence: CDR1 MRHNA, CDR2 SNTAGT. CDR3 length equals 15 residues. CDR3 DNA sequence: TGTGCCAGCAGTTTAGACAGGGGGAATATGTATGAGCAGTTCTTC. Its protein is CASSLDRGNMYEQFF.

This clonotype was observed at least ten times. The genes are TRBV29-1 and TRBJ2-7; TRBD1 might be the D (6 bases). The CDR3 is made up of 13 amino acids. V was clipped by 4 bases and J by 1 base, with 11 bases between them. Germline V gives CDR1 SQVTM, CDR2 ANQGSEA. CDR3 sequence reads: CSVALTGSYEQYV. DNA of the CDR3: TGCAGCGTTGCCCTTACAGGGTCCTACGAGCAGTACGTC.